Each of the 21 T cell receptor beta chains below was sequenced from the same sample in a study of T-cell memory formation after mild COVID-19. TCRdb reprocessed the 5' RACE reads with MiXCR, giving one entry per CDR3 protein. The sample lists around 420,000 distinct CDR3 sequences, roughly 26% seen once, with 8.5% to 10% in the top ten. Sequenced material: PBMCs or a T cell subset sorted from them (not recorded which). These receptors all stem from an adult woman who had mild COVID-19 (a few samples of this study predate the infection). Cell type and time point are not known.

This clonotype has just a few counts. The chain combines TRBV23-1 with TRBJ2-3, with D unresolved. TRBV23-1 is flagged as an ORF with uncertain function. Trimming took off 3 bases at V and 1 base at J, with 11 bases between the two ends. The CDR3 consists of 15 residues. The DNA for the CDR3 is TGCGCCAGCAGTCAGGCCACCGTGGGCACAGATACGCAGTATTTT. Translated, it gives CASSQATVGTDTQYF.

The rearrangement joins TRBV20-1 to TRBJ1-5; weak D call: TRBD1 (5 bases). The CDR3 consists of 14 residues. With 0 bases removed from V and 3 bases from J, the gap between germline ends came to 9 bases. In germline, CDR1 is DFQATT, CDR2 SNEGSKA (reference sequence). The CDR3 DNA follows: TGCAGTGCTAGAGAACAGGCATACAATCAGCCCCAGCATTTT. It encodes CSAREQAYNQPQHF.

This chain joins TRBV3-1 and TRBJ2-1, with 7 bases fitting TRBD2. This CDR3 region has 14 residues. Germline lookup yields CDR1 LGHDT and CDR2 YNNKEL (reference sequence). V trimming: 2 bases; J trimming: 8 bases; junction bases outside the gene matches: 6. CDR3 DNA: TGTGCCAGCAGCCAAAGACGGCGGGGGTATGAGCAGTTCTTC. Translation gives CASSQRRRGYEQFF.

This clonotype has a handful of counts. The V call is TRBV4-2, the J call TRBJ2-5; 8 bases match TRBD1. Germline V gives CDR1 LGHNA, CDR2 YNFKEQ. CDR3 size: 13 residues. With V trimmed by 5 bases and J by 5 bases, 4 bases remained unmatched. The CDR3 is CASSAGGWETQYF. The DNA for the CDR3 is TGTGCCAGCAGCGCAGGGGGCTGGGAGACCCAGTACTTC.

This clonotype occurred a few times. The rearrangement joins TRBV20-1 to TRBJ2-1; TRBD1 is a possible D gene (6 bases). The CDR3 consists of 12 residues. Germline V CDR1 and CDR2: DFQATT, SNEGSKA (reference sequence). The V gene lost 8 bases and the J gene lost 10 bases, with 18 bases spanning the gap. CDR3 in amino acids: CSTKQGIGEQFF. DNA of the CDR3: TGCAGTACTAAACAGGGTATCGGGGAGCAGTTCTTC.

This clonotype was detected only a few times. The rearrangement joins TRBV7-9 to TRBJ2-3, with TRBD1 identical over 7 bases. CDR3 length: 15 residues. The V gene's germline CDR1 is SEHNR and CDR2 FQNEAQ (reference sequence). The V and J ends lost 4 bases and 5 bases, in that order; junction bases with no gene match: 9. The CDR3 DNA sequence: TGTGCCAGCAGCTCCACCGGGACAGATTTAGATACGCAGTATTTT. Amino acids: CASSSTGTDLDTQYF.

V gene TRBV7-9 combines with J gene TRBJ2-5; D possibly matches TRBD1 or TRBD2 (5 bases each). Trimming pared 5 bases from V and 5 bases from J, leaving 21 bases between. The CDR3 covers 16 residues. Per germline, CDR1 SEHNR and CDR2 FQNEAQ (reference sequence). CDR3 in amino acids: CASSPLPATKGETQYF. For the CDR3, the DNA is TGTGCCAGCAGCCCGCTCCCGGCGACTAAGGGGGAGACCCAGTACTTC.

This clonotype was detected a few times. The chain uses TRBV28 and TRBJ1-5; D not resolved. This CDR3 has 15 amino acids. The ends were cut back, 5 bases at V and 0 bases at J, with 11 bases in the middle. Germline V gives CDR1 MDHEN, CDR2 SYDVKM. In nucleotides, the CDR3 is TGTGCCAGCAGTCCGGACGGAGATAGCAATCAGCCCCAGCATTTT. Protein: CASSPDGDSNQPQHF.

A few counts support this clonotype. This chain connects TRBV25-1 to TRBJ1-1; TRBD1 might be the D (5 bases). With 6 bases removed from V and 0 bases from J, the gap between germline ends came to 17 bases. Germline CDR1 and CDR2: MGHDK and SYGVNS. The CDR3 is made up of 16 amino acids. The CDR3 DNA sequence: TGTGCCAGCAGCCGGGGGGTTTTGACGATGAACACTGAAGCTTTCTTT. Protein product: CASSRGVLTMNTEAFF.

This chain links TRBV25-1 with TRBJ2-1, with D perhaps given as TRBD1 or TRBD2 (6 bases each). The germline V and J ends were trimmed by 3 bases and 2 bases, with 11 bases remaining between them. Germline-derived CDR1 and CDR2 are MGHDK and SYGVNS. This CDR3 comprises 15 residues. The CDR3 nucleotides are TGTGCCAGCAGTGACAGGGGAGGAACCTACAATGAGCAGTTCTTC. Its translation: CASSDRGGTYNEQFF.

The genes are TRBV7-2 and TRBJ2-5; D uncertain. The V gene lost 2 bases and the J gene lost 4 bases, with 11 bases spanning the gap. The CDR3 loop spans 14 amino acids. Germline assignment: CDR1 SGHTA and CDR2 FQGNSA. The CDR3 protein is CASSLFVTGETQYF. DNA for the CDR3: TGTGCCAGCAGCTTATTCGTCACCGGAGAGACCCAGTACTTC.

The chain uses TRBV29-1 and TRBJ2-7; D might be TRBD1 (6 bases). Germline V gene lookup returns CDR1 SQVTM and CDR2 ANQGSEA. This CDR3 is 14 amino acids long. V was pared by 2 bases and J by 0 bases, with 11 bases between. CDR3: CSVEMPGDSYEQYF. CDR3 DNA sequence: TGCAGCGTTGAAATGCCAGGGGACTCCTACGAGCAGTACTTC.

Only a few counts were recorded for this clonotype. The J gene is TRBJ2-1, the V gene TRBV11-2, with TRBD2 identical over 7 bases. The CDR3 is 16 residues long. The V gene's germline CDR1 is SGHAT and CDR2 FQNNGV. With 1 base clipped from V and 8 bases from J, the junction kept 11 bases outside the gene matches. CDR3 loop: CASSLAASGGIYEQFF. The CDR3 DNA sequence: TGTGCCAGCAGCTTAGCGGCTAGCGGAGGTATTTATGAGCAGTTCTTC. Looking up the rest from reference TRBV11-2 and TRBJ2-1 gives the full variable domain: EAGVAQSPRYKIIEKRQSVAFWCNPISGHATLYWYQQILGQGPKLLIQFQNNGVVDDSQLPKDRFSAERLKGVDSTLKIQPAKLEDSAVYLCASSLAASGGIYEQFFGPGTRLTVL.

The chain has TRBV19 and TRBJ2-5; 7 bases are a match to TRBD2. This CDR3 has 15 amino acids. V trimming: 6 bases; J trimming: 5 bases; junction bases outside the gene matches: 12. Germline assignment: CDR1 LNHDA and CDR2 SQIVND (reference sequence). The CDR3 region is CASSMRRTSEETQYF. The DNA of the CDR3 is TGTGCCAGTAGCATGCGAAGGACTAGTGAGGAGACCCAGTACTTC.

The rearrangement joins TRBV15 to TRBJ2-1, with no clear D. This CDR3 is 13 amino acids long. Trimming cost V 1 base and J 10 bases, with 11 bases left between them. Germline V gives CDR1 LNHNV, CDR2 YYDKDF (reference sequence). CDR3 sequence (DNA): TGTGCCACCAGCAGAGCGGTGAGTGGGGAGCAGTTCTTC. Translating gives CATSRAVSGEQFF.

This clonotype was counted many times. The chain joins TRBV5-5 to TRBJ2-7; D might be TRBD2 (6 bases). The CDR3 loop spans 12 amino acids. The V end was cut by 7 bases, the J end by 3 bases, with 11 bases between. Looked up from germline, CDR1 is SGHKS and CDR2 is YYEKEE (reference sequence). CDR3 in DNA: TGTGCCAGCCGTCGGGACTTCTACGAGCAGTACTTC. Protein sequence: CASRRDFYEQYF.

The rearrangement links TRBV28 to TRBJ1-3; D not certain. Trimming removed 2 bases at V and 0 bases at J, with 11 bases between. The CDR3 totals 16 residues. Germline V gene data show CDR1 as MDHEN and CDR2 as SYDVKM. DNA of the CDR3: TGTGCCAGCAGTTTAGCTGGAATCCCCTCTGGAAACACCATATATTTT. This translates into CASSLAGIPSGNTIYF.

CDR3 region: CSARIKRRSYEQYF. The CDR3 DNA reads TGCAGTGCTAGAATCAAGCGACGATCCTACGAGCAGTACTTC. This chain joins TRBV20-1 and TRBJ2-7, with D uncertain. V shed 2 bases and J shed 1 base, with 12 bases lying between them. CDR3 length: 14 residues. The germline V gene has CDR1 DFQATT and CDR2 SNEGSKA (reference sequence).

This clonotype has just a few counts. The chain has TRBV7-6 and TRBJ1-3; D is undetermined. The CDR3 runs 14 residues. CDR1 and CDR2 from the germline V gene are SGHVS and FNYEAQ. Trimming removed 0 bases from V and 4 bases from J, with 7 bases in between. The CDR3 bases are TGTGCCAGCAGCTTAGCGGCGGGCGGAAACACCATATATTTT. It is translated as CASSLAAGGNTIYF.

This clonotype was counted only a few times. This chain uses TRBV6-5 with TRBJ2-3, with 11 nucleotides matching TRBD2. J gave up 3 bases and V 6 bases, and 8 bases lay outside the gene matches. Germline V gene data show CDR1 as MNHEY and CDR2 as SVGAGI. The CDR3 length is 16 residues. This chain's CDR3 is CASSLAGGPSTDTQYF. As DNA, the CDR3 is TGTGCCAGCAGCTTAGCGGGGGGGCCTAGTACAGATACGCAGTATTTT.

This clonotype was picked up a small number of times. The chain recombines TRBV24-1 with TRBJ2-3; no definite D call. The CDR3 runs 13 residues. With 1 base removed from V and 6 bases from J, the gap between germline ends came to 7 bases. Germline V gene sequence: CDR1 KGHDR, CDR2 SFDVKD. The CDR3 DNA reads TGTGCCACCAGTGATTTTCAATCGGATACGCAGTATTTT. Translation gives CATSDFQSDTQYF.